Shown below are 26 T cell receptor beta chains from a single sample sequenced in a study of T cells expressing NK-cell markers. Reanalyzing the 5' RACE reads, TCRdb keeps one entry per CDR3 protein, without DNA. This table holds roughly 420,000 distinct CDR3 sequences. Sequencing input: blood T cells: a sorted CD56 or NKG2C T cell subset, CD4+ or CD8+ T cells, or bulk PBMC T cells (not recorded which). Receptor source: a woman aged 18 to 75 in good health.

The genes are TRBV7-8 and TRBJ2-2; the TCRdb call, TRBD1, lacks DNA for checking. Germline-derived CDR1 and CDR2 are SGHVS and FQNEAQ. The CDR3 has 15 residues. The CDR3 sequence: CASSLVSAGAGELFF.

The chain couples TRBV27 to TRBJ2-5; the TRBD2 assignment by TCRdb is unverifiable without DNA. Looked up from germline, CDR1 is MNHEY and CDR2 is SMNVEV (reference sequence). This CDR3 has 17 residues. CDR3 protein: CASSRRRDSLLQETQYF.

The J gene is TRBJ2-2, the V gene TRBV12-3 or TRBV12-4; the D call from TCRdb, TRBD1, cannot be confirmed without DNA. The CDR3 contains 13 residues. CDR3 in amino acids: CASSLSGVGELFF.

This rearrangement joins TRBV24-1 to TRBJ1-2. In germline, CDR1 is KGHDR, CDR2 SFDVKD. The CDR3 consists of 15 residues. The CDR3 sequence: CATSEPTTDQYGYTF.

This chain's CDR3 is CASSFSGGNSPLHF. This rearrangement joins TRBV12-3 or TRBV12-4 to TRBJ1-6; the TCRdb D gene call, TRBD1, has no DNA to confirm it. CDR3 length equals 14 residues.

This chain uses TRBV7-2 with TRBJ2-5; the D call from TCRdb, TRBD1, cannot be confirmed without DNA. CDR3 length: 16 residues. Germline values: CDR1 SGHTA, CDR2 FQGNSA. The CDR3 is CASSSYRLGVEETQYF.

This chain connects TRBV6-1 to TRBJ1-5; TCRdb indicates TRBD1, and absent DNA this call remains unverified. The CDR3 extends over 15 amino acids. CDR1 is MNHNS, CDR2 SASEGT, per germline. The CDR3: CASRRTASSNQPQHF.

The gene calls are TRBV18 and TRBJ1-4. Germline V gives CDR1 KGHSH, CDR2 LQKENI. The CDR3 totals 16 residues. This chain's CDR3 is CASSPWGLITNEKLFF.

The CDR3 region is CASSRPGQGKGTEAFF. This chain links TRBV12-3 or TRBV12-4 with TRBJ1-1; TCRdb's assignment of TRBD1 cannot be checked, as there is no DNA. The CDR3 contains 16 residues.

The rearrangement joins TRBV6-2 or TRBV6-3 to TRBJ2-3. Germline V gives CDR1 MNHEY, CDR2 SVGEGT. This CDR3 spans 16 amino acids. The CDR3 here is CASSYLGGSMDDTQYF.

J is TRBJ2-5 and V is TRBV18; TCRdb calls TRBD2, which cannot be checked without DNA. This CDR3 is 15 amino acids long. In germline, CDR1 is KGHSH, CDR2 LQKENI. This CDR3 is CASSPRGLGGETQYF.

The V call is TRBV7-3, the J call TRBJ2-3. Germline V gene lookup returns CDR1 SGHTA and CDR2 FQGTGA. The CDR3 is 12 amino acids. CDR3 amino acids: CASRDDTDTQYF.

The chain links TRBV27 to TRBJ2-7; the D call from TCRdb, TRBD1, cannot be confirmed without DNA. This CDR3 has 13 amino acids. The germline V gene has CDR1 MNHEY and CDR2 SMNVEV (reference sequence). CDR3 sequence: CASSLGQGFEQYF.

V and J are TRBV6-2 or TRBV6-3 and TRBJ1-6; TCRdb's D gene call, TRBD1, goes unchecked for lack of DNA. CDR1 is MNHEY, CDR2 SVGEGT, per germline. CDR3 length: 17 amino acids. The CDR3 here is CASSYSTGARGNSPLHF.

The chain employs TRBV28 and TRBJ2-2; TCRdb proposes TRBD1, but this gene call is untestable without DNA. This CDR3 is 17 amino acids long. From germline, CDR1 is MDHEN and CDR2 SYDVKM. Here the CDR3 reads CASSLLTMTGNTGELFF.

The genes are TRBV7-3 and TRBJ1-1. Per germline, CDR1 SGHTA and CDR2 FQGTGA. This CDR3 is built from 13 residues. The CDR3 is CASSLTMNTEAFF.

V is TRBV2 and J is TRBJ2-5; checking the TCRdb D call of TRBD1 is not possible without DNA. CDR1 SNHLY and CDR2 FYNNEI come from the germline V gene. The CDR3 is 14 amino acids. The CDR3 region is CASRRDSTQETQYF.

This rearrangement joins TRBV10-2 to TRBJ2-5. This CDR3 has 14 residues. CDR1 is WSHSY, CDR2 SAAADI, per germline. The CDR3 region is CASRPDSISETQYF.

The rearrangement uses TRBV6-5 and TRBJ2-5. The germline V gene encodes CDR1 MNHEY and CDR2 SVGAGI. CDR3 size: 15 residues. This chain's CDR3 is CASSYSGGFQETQYF.

The gene calls are TRBV27 and TRBJ2-3; TCRdb proposes TRBD2, but this gene call is untestable without DNA. The length of the CDR3 is 16 residues. CDR1 MNHEY and CDR2 SMNVEV come from the germline V gene (reference sequence). The CDR3 loop is CASSAPTSGFTDTQYF.

The J gene is TRBJ2-1, the V gene TRBV25-1; as DNA is missing, the TRBD2 call by TCRdb cannot be tested. The CDR3 totals 18 residues. Germline-derived CDR1 and CDR2 are MGHDK and SYGVNS. The CDR3 region is CASSDPQREGLSYNEQFF.

This chain joins TRBV12-3 or TRBV12-4 and TRBJ2-1; the TRBD2 assignment by TCRdb is unverifiable without DNA. The CDR3 contains 15 residues. The CDR3 loop is CASSAGRALHNEQFF.

The chain couples TRBV6-5 to TRBJ2-3; with no DNA, the TCRdb D assignment of TRBD1 cannot be verified. Germline V lookup: CDR1 MNHEY, CDR2 SVGAGI. CDR3 length: 15 residues. CDR3 residues: CASSYAQGGMDTQYF.

This chain joins TRBV12-3 or TRBV12-4 and TRBJ1-1. The CDR3 spans 14 residues. CDR3 region: CASSWRQQNTEAFF.

This chain uses TRBV6-5 with TRBJ1-6. The CDR3 consists of 16 residues. Germline CDR1 is MNHEY and CDR2 is SVGAGI. This CDR3 reads CASSYSLGSYNSPLHF.

The V call is TRBV12-3 or TRBV12-4, the J call TRBJ1-4. The CDR3 covers 12 residues. CDR3 sequence: CASSFGNEKLFF.